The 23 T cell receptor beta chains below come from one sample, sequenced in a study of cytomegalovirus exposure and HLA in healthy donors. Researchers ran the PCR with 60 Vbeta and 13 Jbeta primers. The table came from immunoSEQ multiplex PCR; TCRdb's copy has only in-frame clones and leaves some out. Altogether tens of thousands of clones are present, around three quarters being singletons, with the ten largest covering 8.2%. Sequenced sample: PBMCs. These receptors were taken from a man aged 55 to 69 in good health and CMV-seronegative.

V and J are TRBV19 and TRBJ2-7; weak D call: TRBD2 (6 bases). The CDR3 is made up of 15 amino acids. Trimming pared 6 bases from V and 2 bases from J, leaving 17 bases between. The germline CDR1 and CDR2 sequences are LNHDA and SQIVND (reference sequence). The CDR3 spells CASRITPGDTYEQYF. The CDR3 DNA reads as TGTGCCAGTAGGATCACCCCGGGGGATACCTACGAGCAGTACTTC.

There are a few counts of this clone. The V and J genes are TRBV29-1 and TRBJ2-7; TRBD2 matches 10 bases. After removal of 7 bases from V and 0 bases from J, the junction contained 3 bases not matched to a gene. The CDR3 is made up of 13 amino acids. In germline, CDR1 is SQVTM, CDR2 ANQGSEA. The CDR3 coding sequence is TGCAGCGGTGCTAGCGGGGGCTCCTACGAGCAGTACTTC. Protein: CSGASGGSYEQYF.

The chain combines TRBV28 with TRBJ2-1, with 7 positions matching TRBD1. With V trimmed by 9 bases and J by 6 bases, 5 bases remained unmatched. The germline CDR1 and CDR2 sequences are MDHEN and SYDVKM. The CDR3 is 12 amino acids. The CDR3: CASITGVNEQFF. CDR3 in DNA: TGTGCCAGTATTACAGGGGTCAATGAGCAGTTCTTC.

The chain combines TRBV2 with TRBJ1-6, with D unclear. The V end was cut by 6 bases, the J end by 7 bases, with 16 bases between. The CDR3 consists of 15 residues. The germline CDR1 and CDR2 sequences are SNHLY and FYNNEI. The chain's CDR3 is CASRTREGSNSPLHF. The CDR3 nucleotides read TGTGCCAGCAGAACAAGGGAGGGTTCGAATTCACCCCTCCACTTT.

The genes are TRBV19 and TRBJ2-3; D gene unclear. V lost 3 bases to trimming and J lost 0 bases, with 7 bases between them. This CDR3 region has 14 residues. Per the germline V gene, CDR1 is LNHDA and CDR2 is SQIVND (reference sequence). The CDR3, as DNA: TGTGCCAGTAGTATGTTCCATAGCACAGATACGCAGTATTTT. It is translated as CASSMFHSTDTQYF.

CDR3 in amino acids: CASQGGLHYEQYF. CDR3 DNA: TGTGCCAGCCAGGGAGGACTTCACTACGAGCAGTACTTC. This sequence joins TRBV6-5 and TRBJ2-7, with D perhaps TRBD2 (6 bases). CDR3 length: 13 residues. Germline CDR1 and CDR2: MNHEY and SVGAGI. V lost 8 bases to trimming and J lost 3 bases, with 14 bases between them.

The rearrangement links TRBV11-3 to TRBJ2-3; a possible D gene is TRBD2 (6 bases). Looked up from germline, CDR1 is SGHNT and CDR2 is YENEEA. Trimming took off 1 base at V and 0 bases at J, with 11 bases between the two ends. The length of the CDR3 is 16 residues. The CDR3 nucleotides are TGTGCCAGCAGCTTAGGAGGGGCGGGAAGCACAGATACGCAGTATTTT. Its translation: CASSLGGAGSTDTQYF.

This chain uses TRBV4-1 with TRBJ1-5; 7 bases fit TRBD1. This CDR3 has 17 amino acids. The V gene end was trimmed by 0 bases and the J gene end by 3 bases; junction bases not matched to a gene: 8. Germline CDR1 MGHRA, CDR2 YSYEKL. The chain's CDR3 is CASSQDGDRAFNQPQHF. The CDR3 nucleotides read TGCGCCAGCAGCCAAGATGGTGACAGGGCCTTCAATCAGCCCCAGCATTTT.

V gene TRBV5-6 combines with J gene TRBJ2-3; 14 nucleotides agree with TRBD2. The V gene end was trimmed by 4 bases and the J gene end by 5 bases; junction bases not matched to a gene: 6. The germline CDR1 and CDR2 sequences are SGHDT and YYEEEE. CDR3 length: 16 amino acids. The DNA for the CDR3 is TGTGCCAGCAGCGTGGGACTAGCGGGGGTGGAAGATACGCAGTATTTT. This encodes CASSVGLAGVEDTQYF.

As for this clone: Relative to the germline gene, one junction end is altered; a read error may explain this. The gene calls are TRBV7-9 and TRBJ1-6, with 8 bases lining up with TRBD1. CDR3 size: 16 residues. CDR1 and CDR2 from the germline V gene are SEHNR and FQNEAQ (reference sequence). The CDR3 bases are TGTTCCAGCAGCTTATCAGGGGGCGGATATAATTCACCCCTCCACTTT. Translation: CSSSLSGGGYNSPLHF.

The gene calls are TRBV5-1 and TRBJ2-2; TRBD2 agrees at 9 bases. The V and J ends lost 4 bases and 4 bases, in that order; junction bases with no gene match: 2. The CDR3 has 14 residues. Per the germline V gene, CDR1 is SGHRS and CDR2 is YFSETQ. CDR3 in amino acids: CASSPGLATGELFF. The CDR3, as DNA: TGCGCCAGCAGCCCGGGACTAGCCACCGGGGAGCTGTTTTTT.

The CDR3 nucleotides read TGTGCCAGCAGTGATCGCGGGGGGTTGGGCACAGATACGCAGTATTTT. It is translated as CASSDRGGLGTDTQYF. This chain connects TRBV25-1 to TRBJ2-3, with 8 bases matching TRBD2. The germline CDR1 and CDR2 sequences are MGHDK and SYGVNS. V shed 3 bases, J shed 1 base, and the junction held 6 bases outside the gene matches. The CDR3 spans 16 residues.

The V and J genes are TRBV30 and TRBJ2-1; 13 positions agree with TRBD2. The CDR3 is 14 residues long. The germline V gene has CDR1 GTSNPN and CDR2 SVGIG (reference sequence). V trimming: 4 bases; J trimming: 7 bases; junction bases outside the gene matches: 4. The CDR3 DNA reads TGTGCCTGGAACCGGGGACTAGCGGGGAATGAGCAGTTCTTC. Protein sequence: CAWNRGLAGNEQFF.

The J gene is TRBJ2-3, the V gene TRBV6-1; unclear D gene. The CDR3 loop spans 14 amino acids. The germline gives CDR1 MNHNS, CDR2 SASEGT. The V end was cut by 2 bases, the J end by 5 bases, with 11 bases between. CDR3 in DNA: TGTGCCAGCAGTGAACTAGTAAGGTTAGATACGCAGTATTTT. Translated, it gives CASSELVRLDTQYF.

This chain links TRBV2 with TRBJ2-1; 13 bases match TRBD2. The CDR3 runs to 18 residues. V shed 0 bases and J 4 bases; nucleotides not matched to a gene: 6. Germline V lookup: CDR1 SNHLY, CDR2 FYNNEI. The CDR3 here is CASSEASTSGRHYNEQFF. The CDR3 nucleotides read TGTGCCAGCAGTGAAGCCTCGACTAGCGGGAGGCATTACAATGAGCAGTTCTTC.

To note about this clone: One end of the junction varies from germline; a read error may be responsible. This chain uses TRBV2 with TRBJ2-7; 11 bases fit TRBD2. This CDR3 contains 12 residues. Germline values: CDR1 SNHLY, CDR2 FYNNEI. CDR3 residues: CASSGASGRLDF. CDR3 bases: TGTGCCAGCAGTGGGGCTAGCGGGAGGTTGGACTTC.

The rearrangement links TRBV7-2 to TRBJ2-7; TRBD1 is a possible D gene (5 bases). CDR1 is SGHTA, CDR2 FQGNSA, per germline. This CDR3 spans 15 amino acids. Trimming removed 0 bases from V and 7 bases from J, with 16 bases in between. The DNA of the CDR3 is TGTGCCAGCAGCTTAGCGGTGAGACAGCTTCGAGAGCAGTACTTC. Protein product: CASSLAVRQLREQYF.

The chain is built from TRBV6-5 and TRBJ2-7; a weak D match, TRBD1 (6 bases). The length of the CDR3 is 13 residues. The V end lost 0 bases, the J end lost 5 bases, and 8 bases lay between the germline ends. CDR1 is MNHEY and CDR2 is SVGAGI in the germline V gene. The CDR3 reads CASSYSKGDEQYF. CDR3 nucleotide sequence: TGTGCCAGCAGTTACTCGAAGGGGGACGAGCAGTACTTC.

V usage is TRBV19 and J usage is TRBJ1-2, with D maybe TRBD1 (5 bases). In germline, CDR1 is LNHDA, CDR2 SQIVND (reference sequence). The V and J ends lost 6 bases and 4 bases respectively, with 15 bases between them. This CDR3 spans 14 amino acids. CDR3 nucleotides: TGTGCCAGTAGCCGACTGACCGGGGGCTATGGCTACACCTTC. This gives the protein CASSRLTGGYGYTF.

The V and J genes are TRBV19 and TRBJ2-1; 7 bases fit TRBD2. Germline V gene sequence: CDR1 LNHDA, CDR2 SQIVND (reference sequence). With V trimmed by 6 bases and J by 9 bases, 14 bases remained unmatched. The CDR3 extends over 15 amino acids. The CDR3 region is CASRDTSAEKGEQFF. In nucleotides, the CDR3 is TGTGCCAGTAGGGATACTAGCGCTGAAAAGGGTGAGCAGTTCTTC.

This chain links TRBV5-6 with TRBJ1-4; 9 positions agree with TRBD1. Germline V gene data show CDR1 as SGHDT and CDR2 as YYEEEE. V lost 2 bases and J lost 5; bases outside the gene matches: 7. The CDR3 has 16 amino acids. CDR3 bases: TGTGCCAGCAGCTTAGGGCTGGGACAGGGAAATGAAAAACTGTTTTTT. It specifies CASSLGLGQGNEKLFF.

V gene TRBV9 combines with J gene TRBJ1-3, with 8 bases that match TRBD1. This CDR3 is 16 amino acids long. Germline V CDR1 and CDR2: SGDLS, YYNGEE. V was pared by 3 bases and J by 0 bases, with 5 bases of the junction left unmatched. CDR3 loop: CASSARTGRSGNTIYF. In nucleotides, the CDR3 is TGTGCCAGCAGCGCCAGGACAGGGCGCTCTGGAAACACCATATATTTT.

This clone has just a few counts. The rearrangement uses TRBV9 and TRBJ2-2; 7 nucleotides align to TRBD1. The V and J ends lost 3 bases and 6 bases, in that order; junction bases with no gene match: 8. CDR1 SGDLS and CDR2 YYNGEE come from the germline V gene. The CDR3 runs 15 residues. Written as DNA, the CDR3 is TGTGCCAGCAGCGCTAAACCGACAGGGCCCGGGGAGCTGTTTTTT. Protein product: CASSAKPTGPGELFF.